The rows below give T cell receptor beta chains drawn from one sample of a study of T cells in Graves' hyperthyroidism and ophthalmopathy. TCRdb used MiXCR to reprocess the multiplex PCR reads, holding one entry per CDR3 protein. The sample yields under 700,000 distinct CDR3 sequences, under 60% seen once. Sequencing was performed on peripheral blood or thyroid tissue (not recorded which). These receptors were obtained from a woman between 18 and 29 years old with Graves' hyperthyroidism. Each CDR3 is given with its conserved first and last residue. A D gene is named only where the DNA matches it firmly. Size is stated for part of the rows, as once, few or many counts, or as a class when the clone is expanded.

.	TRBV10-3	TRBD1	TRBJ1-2	TGTGCCAGCAGTGCCATCCGGGACAGCCTCTGGGACGGCTACACCTTC	CASSAIRDSLWDGYTF
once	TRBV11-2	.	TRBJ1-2	TGTGCCAGCAGCTTAGTAAGTTCGGCAGCTAACTATGGCTACACCTTC	CASSLVSSAANYGYTF
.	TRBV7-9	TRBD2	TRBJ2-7	TGTGCCAGCAGCTACAAGTCTAGCGGGAGCATCCACGAGCAGTACTTC	CASSYKSSGSIHEQYF
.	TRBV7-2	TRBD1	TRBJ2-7	TGTGCCAGCAGTCGCCGAGGGACAGGGGGCGCGGTGATCTACGAGCAGTACTTC	CASSRRGTGGAVIYEQYF
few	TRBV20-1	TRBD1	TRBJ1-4	TGCAGTGCTCTGGTGACAGGGGACGAAAAACTGTTTTTT	CSALVTGDEKLFF
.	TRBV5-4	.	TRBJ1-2	TGTGCCAGCAGCTCGGACAGACCTTCCTATGGCTACACCTTC	CASSSDRPSYGYTF
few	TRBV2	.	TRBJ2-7	TGTGCCAGCAGTGAAGCGCTTGGGTTCACCTCCTACGAGCAGTACTTC	CASSEALGFTSYEQYF
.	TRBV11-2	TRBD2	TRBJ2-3	TGTGCCAGCAGCTCTACTAGCGGTTCGATGTATTTT	CASSSTSGSMYF
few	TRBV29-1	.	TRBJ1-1	TGCAGCGCCAAAGAAACTGGGGGTTTTAACACTGAAGCTTTCTTT	CSAKETGGFNTEAFF
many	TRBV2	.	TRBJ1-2	TGTGCCACCCAGGACTGGCGGGATGGCTACACCTTC	CATQDWRDGYTF
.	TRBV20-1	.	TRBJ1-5	TGCGGTGCTAGAGATACGGCCTATCAGCCCCAGCATTTT	CGARDTAYQPQHF
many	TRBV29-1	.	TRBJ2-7	TGCAGCGTTGAGGGCAGGGCCTACGAGCAGTACTTC	CSVEGRAYEQYF
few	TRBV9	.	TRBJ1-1	TGTGCCAGCAGCGTAGGTATCGAGGGGAGGACTGAAGCTTTCTTT	CASSVGIEGRTEAFF
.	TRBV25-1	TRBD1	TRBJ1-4	TGTGCCAGCAAACCCAGGGGGAAAGAAAAACTGTTTTTT	CASKPRGKEKLFF
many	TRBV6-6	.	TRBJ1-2	TGTGCCAGCACCGACTCGGACGGGGACTACACCTTC	CASTDSDGDYTF
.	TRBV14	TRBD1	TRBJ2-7	TGTGCCAGCAGCCAAGAGACAGGGGTTCTGGACGAGCAGTACTTC	CASSQETGVLDEQYF
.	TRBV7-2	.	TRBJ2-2	TGTGCCAGCAGCTTAAGGCGAGTGAATGAGCAGTTTTTT	CASSLRRVNEQFF